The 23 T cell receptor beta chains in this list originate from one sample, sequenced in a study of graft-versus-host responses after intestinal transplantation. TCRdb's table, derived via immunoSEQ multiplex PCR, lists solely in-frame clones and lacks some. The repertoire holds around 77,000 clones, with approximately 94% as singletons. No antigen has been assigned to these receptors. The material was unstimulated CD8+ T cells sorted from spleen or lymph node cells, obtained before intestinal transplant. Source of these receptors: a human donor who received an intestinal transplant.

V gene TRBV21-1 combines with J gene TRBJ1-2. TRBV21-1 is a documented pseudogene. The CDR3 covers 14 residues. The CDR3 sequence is CASSKGRLVRGYTF. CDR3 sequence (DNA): TGTGCCAGCAGCAAAGGACGCCTCGTTCGGGGCTACACCTTC.

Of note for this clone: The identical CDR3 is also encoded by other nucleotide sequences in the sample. The DNA of the CDR3 is TGTGCCAGCAGTTTAGGGGGTAGTGGAAACACCATATATTTT. Its protein is CASSLGGSGNTIYF. The chain has TRBV27 and TRBJ1-3; a weak D match, TRBD1 (5 bases). V lost 2 bases and J 3 bases, leaving 8 bases between the germline ends. CDR1 is MNHEY and CDR2 is SMNVEV in the germline V gene (reference sequence). This CDR3 is 14 amino acids long.

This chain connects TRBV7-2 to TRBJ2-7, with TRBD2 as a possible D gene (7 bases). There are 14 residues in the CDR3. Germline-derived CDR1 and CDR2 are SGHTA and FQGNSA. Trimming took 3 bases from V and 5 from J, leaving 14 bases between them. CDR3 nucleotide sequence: TGTGCCAGCAGCTTGGGGGGGCTTTTGGACGAGCAGTACTTC. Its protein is CASSLGGLLDEQYF. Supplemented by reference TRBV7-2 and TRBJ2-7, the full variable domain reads GAGVSQSPSNKVTEKGKDVELRCDPISGHTALYWYRQSLGQGLEFLIYFQGNSAPDKSGLPSDRFSAERTGGSVSTLTIQRTQQEDSAVYLCASSLGGLLDEQYFGPGTRLTVT.

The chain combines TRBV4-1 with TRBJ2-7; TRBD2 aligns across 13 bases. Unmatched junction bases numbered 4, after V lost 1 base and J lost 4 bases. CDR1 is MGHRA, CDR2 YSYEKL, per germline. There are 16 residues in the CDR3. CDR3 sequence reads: CASSQGGLAGNYEQYF. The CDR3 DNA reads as TGCGCCAGCAGCCAAGGGGGACTAGCGGGGAATTACGAGCAGTACTTC.

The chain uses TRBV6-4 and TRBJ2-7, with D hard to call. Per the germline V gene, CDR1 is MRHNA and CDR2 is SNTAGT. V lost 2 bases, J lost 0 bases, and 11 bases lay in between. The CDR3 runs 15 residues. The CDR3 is CASSDISESSYEQYF. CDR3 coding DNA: TGTGCCAGCAGTGACATAAGCGAGAGCTCCTACGAGCAGTACTTC.

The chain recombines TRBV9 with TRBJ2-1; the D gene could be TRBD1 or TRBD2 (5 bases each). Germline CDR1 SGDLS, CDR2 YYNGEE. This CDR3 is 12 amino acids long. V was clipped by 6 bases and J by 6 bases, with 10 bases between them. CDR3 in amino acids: CASNLGTNEQFF. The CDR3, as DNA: TGTGCCAGCAATCTGGGGACCAATGAGCAGTTCTTC.

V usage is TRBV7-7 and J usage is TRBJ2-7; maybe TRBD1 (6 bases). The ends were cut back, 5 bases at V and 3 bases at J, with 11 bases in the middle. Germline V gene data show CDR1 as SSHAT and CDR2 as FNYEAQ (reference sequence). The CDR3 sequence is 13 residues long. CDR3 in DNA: TGTGCCAGCAGCCCCGAAGGGGGCTACGAGCAGTACTTC. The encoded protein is CASSPEGGYEQYF. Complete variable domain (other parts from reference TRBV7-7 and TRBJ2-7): GAGVSQSPRYKVTKRGQDVTLRCDPISSHATLYWYQQALGQGPEFLTYFNYEAQPDKSGLPSDRFSAERPEGSISTLTIQRTEQRDSAMYRCASSPEGGYEQYFGPGTRLTVT.

The CDR3 protein is CASSELGLQETQYF. DNA of the CDR3: TGTGCCAGCAGTGAATTGGGACTTCAAGAGACCCAGTACTTC. V gene TRBV25-1 combines with J gene TRBJ2-5; D is possibly TRBD2 (6 bases). The V end lost 1 base, the J end lost 2 bases, and 8 bases lay between the germline ends. The CDR3 covers 14 residues. The germline gives CDR1 MGHDK, CDR2 SYGVNS.

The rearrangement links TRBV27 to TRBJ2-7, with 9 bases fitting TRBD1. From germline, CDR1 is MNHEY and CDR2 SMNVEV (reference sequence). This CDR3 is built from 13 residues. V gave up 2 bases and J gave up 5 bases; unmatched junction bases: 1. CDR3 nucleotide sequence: TGTGCCAGCAGTTTAGGACAGGGGCACGAGCAGTACTTC. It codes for CASSLGQGHEQYF.

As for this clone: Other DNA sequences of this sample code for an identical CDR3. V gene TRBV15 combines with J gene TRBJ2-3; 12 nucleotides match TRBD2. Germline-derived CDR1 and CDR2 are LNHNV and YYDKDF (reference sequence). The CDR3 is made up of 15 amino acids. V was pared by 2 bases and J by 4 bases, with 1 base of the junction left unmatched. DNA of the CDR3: TGTGCCACCAGCAGACTAGCGGGAGGGCCAGATACGCAGTATTTT. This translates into CATSRLAGGPDTQYF.

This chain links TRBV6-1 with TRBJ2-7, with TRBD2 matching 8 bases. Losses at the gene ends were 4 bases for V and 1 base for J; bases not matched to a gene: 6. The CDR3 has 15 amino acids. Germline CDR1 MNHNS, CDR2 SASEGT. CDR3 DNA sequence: TGTGCCAGCAGTGTCTATAGCGGGGCTTCCTACGAGCAGTACTTC. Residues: CASSVYSGASYEQYF.

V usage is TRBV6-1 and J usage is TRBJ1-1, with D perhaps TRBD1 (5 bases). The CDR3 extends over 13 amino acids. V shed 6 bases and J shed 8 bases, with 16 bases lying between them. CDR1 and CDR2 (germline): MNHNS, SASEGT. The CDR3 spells CASSPPYRKEAFF. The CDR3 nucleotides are TGTGCCAGCAGCCCCCCTTACAGGAAAGAAGCTTTCTTT.

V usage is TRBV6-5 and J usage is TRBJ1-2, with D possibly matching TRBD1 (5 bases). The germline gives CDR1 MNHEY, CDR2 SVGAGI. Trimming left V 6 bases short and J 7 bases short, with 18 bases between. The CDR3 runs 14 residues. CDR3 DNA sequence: TGTGCCAGCAGCCCCCAGGGCCCTGCGAGTGGCTACACCTTC. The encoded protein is CASSPQGPASGYTF.

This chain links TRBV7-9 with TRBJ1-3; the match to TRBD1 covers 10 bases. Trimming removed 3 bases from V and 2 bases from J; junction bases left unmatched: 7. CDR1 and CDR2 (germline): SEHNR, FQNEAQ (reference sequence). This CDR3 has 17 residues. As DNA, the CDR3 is TGTGCCAGCAGCTTCCCCGGGACAGGGGAGACTGGAAACACCATATATTTT. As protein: CASSFPGTGETGNTIYF.

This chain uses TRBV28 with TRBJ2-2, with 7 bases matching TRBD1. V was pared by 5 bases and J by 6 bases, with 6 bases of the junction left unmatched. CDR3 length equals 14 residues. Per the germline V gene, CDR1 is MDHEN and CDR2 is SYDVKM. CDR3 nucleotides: TGTGCCAGCAGTCCTCCGACAGGGCCCGGGGAGCTGTTTTTT. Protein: CASSPPTGPGELFF.

The CDR3 DNA reads TGTGCCAGCAGCGGAGGCTCGCGGGGGGCAAGTGATGGCTACACCTTC. The encoded protein is CASSGGSRGASDGYTF. The chain recombines TRBV9 with TRBJ1-2; possible D gene TRBD1, 6 bases. The V and J ends lost 3 bases and 6 bases respectively, with 21 bases between them. CDR1 is SGDLS and CDR2 is YYNGEE in the germline V gene. The CDR3 loop spans 16 amino acids.

This CDR3 is CASSKARGQGGYGYTF. The DNA of the CDR3 is TGTGCCAGCAGCAAAGCCCGGGGGCAGGGGGGCTATGGCTACACCTTC. V usage is TRBV21-1 and J usage is TRBJ1-2; the table gives TRBD1 as D, unverified against the DNA. TRBV21-1 is labeled a pseudogene. This CDR3 comprises 16 residues.

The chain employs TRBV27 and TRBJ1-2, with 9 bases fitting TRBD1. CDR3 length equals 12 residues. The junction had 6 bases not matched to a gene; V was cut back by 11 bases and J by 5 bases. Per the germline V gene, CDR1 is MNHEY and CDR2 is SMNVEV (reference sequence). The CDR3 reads CAGDREEYGYTF. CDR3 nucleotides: TGTGCCGGGGACAGGGAAGAGTATGGCTACACCTTC.

The CDR3 DNA sequence: TGTGCCAGCTCACCCCCGGCGGCCTACGAGCAGTACTTC. It yields the protein CASSPPAAYEQYF. The rearrangement links TRBV18 to TRBJ2-7; D remains unclear. Trimming pared 3 bases from V and 2 bases from J, leaving 8 bases between. Germline V gives CDR1 KGHSH, CDR2 LQKENI. The CDR3 runs 13 residues.

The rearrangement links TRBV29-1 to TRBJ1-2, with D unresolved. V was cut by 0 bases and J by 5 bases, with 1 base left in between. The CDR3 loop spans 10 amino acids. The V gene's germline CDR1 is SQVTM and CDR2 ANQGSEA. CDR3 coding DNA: TGCAGCGTTGAAGATTATGGCTACACCTTC. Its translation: CSVEDYGYTF. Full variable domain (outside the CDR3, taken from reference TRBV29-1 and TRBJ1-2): SAVISQKPSRDICQRGTSLTIQCQVDSQVTMMFWYRQQPGQSLTLIATANQGSEATYESGFVIDKFPISRPNLTFSTLTVSNMSPEDSSIYLCSVEDYGYTFGSGTRLTVV.

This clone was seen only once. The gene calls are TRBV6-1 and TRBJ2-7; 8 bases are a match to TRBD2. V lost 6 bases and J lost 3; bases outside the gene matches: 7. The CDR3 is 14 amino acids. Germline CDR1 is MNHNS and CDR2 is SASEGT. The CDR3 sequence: CASSAGLGNYEQYF. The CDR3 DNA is TGTGCCAGCAGCGCGGGACTAGGTAACTACGAGCAGTACTTC.

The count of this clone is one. CDR3 region: CASSLEGSYGYTF. DNA for the CDR3: TGTGCCAGCAGCTTAGAGGGTTCCTATGGCTACACCTTC. The chain is built from TRBV5-8 and TRBJ1-2; D is ambiguous. The germline V gene has CDR1 SGHTS and CDR2 YDEGEE. This CDR3 spans 13 amino acids. The V and J ends lost 2 bases and 4 bases respectively, with 9 bases between them. The whole variable domain, remainder taken from reference TRBV5-8 and TRBJ1-2, is EAGVTQSPTHLIKTRGQQATLRCSPISGHTSVYWYQQALGLGLQFLLWYDEGEERNRGNFPPRFSGRQFPNYSSELNVNALELEDSALYLCASSLEGSYGYTFGSGTRLTVV.

CDR3 nucleotides: TGTGCCAGCAAACATACGGGGTCGAGCTCCTACAATGAGCAGTTCTTC. Protein sequence: CASKHTGSSSYNEQFF. This chain connects TRBV27 to TRBJ2-1, with D possibly being TRBD2 (5 bases). The CDR3 is 16 residues long. Germline CDR1 and CDR2: MNHEY and SMNVEV (reference sequence). V gave up 7 bases and J gave up 0 bases, with 16 bases separating them.